The 5 T cell receptor beta chains below come from one sample, sequenced in a study of immune heterogeneity within non-small cell lung tumors. Template material comprised bulk tumor genomic DNA at roughly 650 ng per sample. Several biopsies per primary tumor, spaced far apart, were taken during surgery. Curative operations were performed on patients who had untreated, newly diagnosed non-small cell lung cancer. Using 32 V and 13 J primers, multiplex PCR amplified TCR beta CDR3. Via MiXCR, TCRdb re-called the multiplex PCR reads, giving one row per CDR3 protein. The table records around 2,000 distinct CDR3 sequences, 40% to 55% of them present only once. Sample: lung tumor tissue. Receptors originate from a man aged 55 to 70 with non-small cell lung cancer.

This clonotype was counted only a few times. CDR3 loop: CASSSQAELLYEQYF. DNA for the CDR3: TGTGCCAGCAGTTCCCAGGCGGAACTCCTATACGAGCAGTACTTC. The gene calls are TRBV28 and TRBJ2-7, with D uncertain. V lost 4 bases and J 4 bases, leaving 17 bases between the germline ends. CDR1 is MDHEN, CDR2 SYDVKM, per germline. The CDR3 covers 15 residues. Looking up the rest from reference TRBV28 and TRBJ2-7 gives the full variable domain: DVKVTQSSRYLVKRTGEKVFLECVQDMDHENMFWYRQDPGLGLRLIYFSYDVKMKEKGDIPEGYSVSREKKERFSLILESASTNQTSMYLCASSSQAELLYEQYFGPGTRLTVT.

This clonotype was observed a handful of times. The rearrangement uses TRBV20-1 and TRBJ2-3; D may be TRBD2 (6 bases). CDR1 is DFQATT and CDR2 is SNEGSKA in the germline V gene (reference sequence). Trimming cost V 3 bases and J 4 bases, with 17 bases left between them. This CDR3 comprises 15 residues. The CDR3 nucleotides read TGCAGTGCTAGGGATTATAGCGGATATTCAGATACGCAGTATTTT. The encoded protein is CSARDYSGYSDTQYF.

The chain joins TRBV20-1 to TRBJ2-7, with 9 bases aligning to TRBD2. Looked up from germline, CDR1 is DFQATT and CDR2 is SNEGSKA (reference sequence). CDR3 length: 14 amino acids. V shed 2 bases and J 3 bases; nucleotides not matched to a gene: 5. The CDR3 sequence: CSARLAGPLYEQYF. CDR3 DNA sequence: TGCAGTGCTAGACTAGCGGGACCCCTCTACGAGCAGTACTTC.

CDR3 amino acids: CSARVAGTAKHEQYF. The CDR3 DNA reads TGCAGTGCTAGGGTAGCCGGGACAGCCAAACACGAGCAGTACTTC. The chain has TRBV20-1 and TRBJ2-7; TRBD1 matches 7 bases. Germline CDR1 is DFQATT and CDR2 is SNEGSKA (reference sequence). Trimming removed 3 bases from V and 5 bases from J; junction bases left unmatched: 13. The CDR3 extends over 15 amino acids.

This clonotype is classed as large. This sequence joins TRBV6-1 and TRBJ1-2; tentatively, D is TRBD1 (5 bases). Germline CDR1 is MNHNS and CDR2 is SASEGT. V was shortened by 5 bases and J by 4 bases, with 14 bases between the two germline ends. The CDR3 loop spans 14 amino acids. The CDR3 DNA reads TGTGCCAGCAGTCCCGATGCAGGGATCTATGGCTACACCTTC. Amino acid sequence: CASSPDAGIYGYTF.